This note documents a single TCR beta chain sequence. TCRdb re-derived calls from the 5' RACE reads in MiXCR, one entry per CDR3 protein. The table lists 40,000 to 65,000 distinct CDR3 sequences, roughly 14% of them singletons. The data originate from a study of T cells of healthy individuals. The junction had 10 bases not matched to a gene; V was cut back by 8 bases and J by 1 base. Germline V gene data show CDR1 as SGHTA and CDR2 as FQGNSA. The CDR3 is 15 amino acids. This rearrangement joins TRBV7-2 to TRBJ2-5; TRBD2 agrees at 7 bases. The clonotype originates from a human donor in good health. This chain's CDR3 is CASSGIRGVQETQYF. The CDR3 DNA reads as TGTGCCAGCTCGGGGATACGGGGGGTCCAAGAGACCCAGTACTTC.